A single sample is the source of the 21 T cell receptor beta chains below, sequenced in a study of high-grade serous ovarian cancer treatment subgroups. Tumor samples were obtained before definitive surgery or chemotherapy. Method: immunoSEQ multiplex PCR; TCRdb's copy keeps in-frame clones and lacks some. Of 4,500 or so clones listed, roughly 82% are singletons. The sample comprised tumor tissue. All receptors come from a human donor with high-grade serous ovarian cancer.

The J gene is TRBJ1-1, the V gene TRBV21-1. TRBV21-1 represents a pseudogene. CDR3 size: 14 residues. The DNA of the CDR3 is TGTGCCAGCAGCCCCCAGGAGCACCCCACTGAAGCTTTCTTT. It encodes CASSPQEHPTEAFF.

The chain uses TRBV11-1 and TRBJ2-7; TRBD2 is a possible D gene (5 bases). V shed 5 bases and J shed 2 bases, with 10 bases lying between them. Germline V gives CDR1 SGHAT, CDR2 FQDESV (reference sequence). This CDR3 region has 13 residues. CDR3 bases: TGTGCCAGCAGCATAAGCGGCACCTACGAGCAGTACTTC. This gives the protein CASSISGTYEQYF.

The chain joins TRBV6-1 to TRBJ1-4; tentatively, D is TRBD1 (5 bases). Trimming cost V 5 bases and J 7 bases, with 14 bases left between them. The CDR3 length is 14 residues. The germline CDR1 and CDR2 sequences are MNHNS and SASEGT. The CDR3 nucleotides are TGTGCCAGCAGTTCAGGGTCGGATAGTGAAAAACTGTTTTTT. Translation gives CASSSGSDSEKLFF.

The CDR3 is CASSSWGTDTYEQYF. CDR3 nucleotides: TGTGCCAGCAGCTCCTGGGGGACAGATACCTACGAGCAGTACTTC. The rearrangement uses TRBV7-9 and TRBJ2-7; 7 positions agree with TRBD1. The CDR3 consists of 15 residues. Trimming at V came to 4 bases and at J to 2 bases, leaving 8 bases not matched to a gene. Germline V gene lookup returns CDR1 SEHNR and CDR2 FQNEAQ (reference sequence).

There are a few counts of this clone. The chain combines TRBV19 with TRBJ1-1; 9 nucleotides align to TRBD1. J lost 4 bases, V lost 4 bases, and 7 bases had no gene match. CDR1 and CDR2 from the germline V gene are LNHDA and SQIVND (reference sequence). There are 15 residues in the CDR3. The CDR3 protein is CASSNPGQGVTEAFF. The CDR3, as DNA: TGTGCCAGTAGTAATCCGGGACAGGGTGTCACTGAAGCTTTCTTT.

The chain has TRBV29-1 and TRBJ1-3, with D unresolved. CDR3 size: 13 residues. Per germline, CDR1 SQVTM and CDR2 ANQGSEA. Trimming took off 7 bases at V and 4 bases at J, with 14 bases between the two ends. CDR3 protein: CSASEGGGNTIYF. CDR3 sequence (DNA): TGCAGCGCGAGTGAAGGTGGGGGAAACACCATATATTTT.

V gene TRBV5-1 combines with J gene TRBJ2-3; D uncertain. This CDR3 is 14 amino acids long. Germline V gives CDR1 SGHRS, CDR2 YFSETQ. V was clipped by 0 bases and J by 0 bases, with 5 bases between them. The CDR3 is CASSLEGSTDTQYF. The CDR3 DNA sequence: TGCGCCAGCAGCTTGGAGGGTAGCACAGATACGCAGTATTTT.

The rearrangement joins TRBV5-4 to TRBJ2-3; D unresolved. V shed 1 base and J shed 4 bases, with 10 bases lying between them. The CDR3 sequence is 14 residues long. Looked up from germline, CDR1 is SGHNT and CDR2 is YYREEE (reference sequence). The CDR3 DNA is TGTGCCAGCAGCTTGCGCCAGGTCGCAGATACGCAGTATTTT. Its protein is CASSLRQVADTQYF.

The chain has TRBV5-8 and TRBJ1-6; D perhaps matches TRBD1 (6 bases). Germline values: CDR1 SGHTS, CDR2 YDEGEE. The CDR3 sequence is 14 residues long. Trimming shortened V by 1 base and J by 7 bases, and 9 bases separated the two germline ends. The CDR3 DNA follows: TGTGCCAGCAGCTTGTGGACAGACAATTCACCCCTCCACTTT. Translated, it gives CASSLWTDNSPLHF.

The V call is TRBV29-1, the J call TRBJ2-7, with TRBD1 matching 8 bases. J gave up 4 bases and V 5 bases, and 10 bases lay outside the gene matches. In germline, CDR1 is SQVTM, CDR2 ANQGSEA. The CDR3 totals 14 residues. The CDR3 nucleotides read TGCAGCGTTTGTACTACAGGGGGTAGTTACGAGCAGTACTTC. Translation gives CSVCTTGGSYEQYF.

The chain carries TRBV5-4 and TRBJ2-1; 7 nucleotides agree with TRBD2. Looked up from germline, CDR1 is SGHNT and CDR2 is YYREEE (reference sequence). The junction had 7 bases not matched to a gene; V was cut back by 2 bases and J by 5 bases. The CDR3 loop spans 15 amino acids. The CDR3 loop reads CASSFRGEIHNEQFF. Here the CDR3 DNA reads TGTGCCAGCAGCTTCCGGGGGGAAATCCACAATGAGCAGTTCTTC.

J is TRBJ2-2 and V is TRBV12-5, with TRBD2 matching over 10 bases. CDR3 size: 20 residues. Trimming cost V 2 bases and J 0 bases; bases outside gene matches: 12. Per the germline V gene, CDR1 is LGHNT and CDR2 is FRNRAP. This CDR3 reads CASGLQWSGGAAANTGELFF. CDR3 in DNA: TGTGCTAGTGGTTTGCAATGGAGCGGGGGGGCCGCGGCGAACACCGGGGAGCTGTTTTTT.

This clone was seen a few times. This chain joins TRBV6-4 and TRBJ2-1, with TRBD2 matching over 13 bases. V was pared by 3 bases and J by 5 bases, with 7 bases of the junction left unmatched. Germline V gene sequence: CDR1 MRHNA, CDR2 SNTAGT. The CDR3 spans 17 residues. CDR3 sequence reads: CASSERVLAGGDNEQFF. In nucleotides, the CDR3 is TGTGCCAGCAGTGAAAGGGTACTAGCGGGGGGGGACAATGAGCAGTTCTTC.

The table lists this clone with a few counts. This rearrangement joins TRBV6-5 to TRBJ1-1; D possibly corresponds to TRBD1 (5 bases). V lost 2 bases and J lost 6, with 13 bases in between. In germline, CDR1 is MNHEY, CDR2 SVGAGI. This CDR3 comprises 14 residues. CDR3 amino acids: CASSYEGGVAEAFF. DNA for the CDR3: TGTGCCAGCAGTTACGAAGGAGGGGTAGCTGAAGCTTTCTTT.

V gene TRBV4-2 combines with J gene TRBJ1-5; D ambiguous. This CDR3 has 15 residues. Germline loops: CDR1 LGHNA, CDR2 YNFKEQ. V was trimmed by 0 bases and J by 7 bases, leaving 13 bases between them. The DNA of the CDR3 is TGTGCCAGCAGCCAAGATCAAAGGGTAGGGCAGCCCCAGCATTTT. It codes for CASSQDQRVGQPQHF.

The V call is TRBV18, the J call TRBJ2-1; 11 bases map to TRBD2. This CDR3 region has 16 residues. V lost 3 bases to trimming and J lost 7 bases; unmatched junction nucleotides: 8. CDR1 is KGHSH and CDR2 is LQKENI in the germline V gene. DNA of the CDR3: TGTGCCAGCTCACCGGCGCTAGCGGGGGGTTTGAATGAGCAGTTCTTC. The encoded protein is CASSPALAGGLNEQFF.

This clone has only one observation. The rearrangement uses TRBV7-8 and TRBJ2-3, with 10 nucleotides matching TRBD2. Germline lookup yields CDR1 SGHVS and CDR2 FQNEAQ. With V trimmed by 5 bases and J by 2 bases, 4 bases remained unmatched. This CDR3 is 15 amino acids long. CDR3 region: CASSGSGGPTDTQYF. The CDR3 nucleotides are TGTGCCAGCAGCGGTAGCGGGGGGCCCACAGATACGCAGTATTTT.

Worth noting for this clone: Additional DNA sequences in this sample encode the identical CDR3. The rearrangement links TRBV7-2 to TRBJ2-2; D not certain. Trimming pared 1 base from V and 8 bases from J, leaving 11 bases between. The germline V gene has CDR1 SGHTA and CDR2 FQGNSA. The CDR3 runs 14 residues. CDR3 sequence reads: CASSLGVKTGELFF. CDR3 DNA sequence: TGTGCCAGCAGCTTAGGAGTAAAGACGGGGGAGCTGTTTTTT. The full variable domain, in which reference TRBV7-2 and TRBJ2-2 provide the parts outside the CDR3, is GAGVSQSPSNKVTEKGKDVELRCDPISGHTALYWYRQSLGQGLEFLIYFQGNSAPDKSGLPSDRFSAERTGGSVSTLTIQRTQQEDSAVYLCASSLGVKTGELFFGEGSRLTVL.

This chain links TRBV6-6 with TRBJ2-7, with a tentative D call TRBD1 (7 bases). V was trimmed by 6 bases and J by 9 bases, leaving 18 bases between them. This CDR3 region has 13 residues. CDR1 MNHNY and CDR2 SVGAGI come from the germline V gene (reference sequence). Written as DNA, the CDR3 is TGTGCCAGCAGGGAGGGGGCGCGCCAGTGGCAGTACTTC. Residues: CASREGARQWQYF.

The chain carries TRBV5-4 and TRBJ2-5, with D maybe TRBD2 (6 bases). Trimming left V 1 base short and J 13 bases short, with 17 bases between. The CDR3 has 13 amino acids. Germline assignment: CDR1 SGHNT and CDR2 YYREEE (reference sequence). CDR3 DNA: TGTGCCAGCAGCTTGTTGGGACTTCCCTCCTCGTACTTC. Its translation is CASSLLGLPSSYF. Complete variable domain (other parts from reference TRBV5-4 and TRBJ2-5): ETGVTQSPTHLIKTRGQQVTLRCSSQSGHNTVSWYQQALGQGPQFIFQYYREEENGRGNFPPRFSGLQFPNYSSELNVNALELDDSALYLCASSLLGLPSSYFGPGTRLLVL.

The V and J genes are TRBV6-4 and TRBJ2-1, with D possibly TRBD1 on 6 matching bases. There are 13 residues in the CDR3. Germline V gives CDR1 MRHNA, CDR2 SNTAGT. Between the trimmed V and J ends, which lost 6 bases and 6 bases, there was a span of 12 bases. The CDR3 loop reads CASSTGNVNEQFF. CDR3 nucleotide sequence: TGTGCCAGCAGCACAGGGAATGTCAATGAGCAGTTCTTC.